This T cell receptor beta chain originates from a study of CD8 T cells in ankylosing spondylitis. Quantitative 5'-RACE was performed with molecular barcodes, and it yielded the TCR beta libraries. TCRdb reprocessed the 5' RACE reads via MiXCR and lists one record per CDR3 protein. Of 30,000 to 45,000 distinct CDR3 sequences in the sample, roughly 9.6% were seen once. In germline, CDR1 is KGHSH, CDR2 LQKENI. The CDR3 is 14 amino acids. The V gene lost 3 bases and the J gene lost 4 bases, with 12 bases spanning the gap. This clonotype was observed at least ten times. The rearrangement uses TRBV18 and TRBJ2-5, with TRBD1 as a possible D gene (5 bases). The source of this sequence is a male donor with ankylosing spondylitis. Sequencing was done on a sample of synovial fluid, either unsorted or a sorted T cell fraction (not recorded which). The CDR3 loop reads CASSPRQLGETQYF. CDR3 bases: TGTGCCAGCTCACCCAGACAGCTAGGAGAGACCCAGTACTTC.